This T cell receptor beta chain was obtained from a study of blood T cell repertoires in COVID-19. Study summary: The origin of the acute and convalescent COVID-19 samples was the United States, Italy and Spain. The cDNA or gDNA used as material had been derived from T cells, B-cell-depleted T cells, or PBMCs.

CDR1 SGHRS and CDR2 YFSETQ come from the germline V gene. The CDR3 is made up of 15 amino acids. Trimming removed 0 bases from V and 6 bases from J; junction bases left unmatched: 2. Authors' data handling: Amplification of reference gene primers provided the estimated nucleated cell counts. The repertoire was sequenced with immunoSEQ multiplex PCR; TCRdb's copy has only in-frame clones and lacks some. That table is the source of V, J and clone size, and D and trimming were worked out from the DNA. Of about 210,000 clones listed, approximately 87% are singletons. The chain is built from TRBV5-1 and TRBJ1-6; TRBD1 aligns across 8 bases. The sample was peripheral blood. The TCR originated in a man in his sixties who had recovered from COVID-19. The CDR3 region is CASSLEGQVNSPLHF. The CDR3 DNA sequence: TGCGCCAGCAGCTTGGAGGGACAGGTTAATTCACCCCTCCACTTT. Together with reference TRBV5-1 and TRBJ1-6, the CDR3 gives the full variable domain: KAGVTQTPRYLIKTRGQQVTLSCSPISGHRSVSWYQQTPGQGLQFLFEYFSETQRNKGNFPGRFSGRQFSNSRSEMNVSTLELGDSALYLCASSLEGQVNSPLHFGNGTRLTVT.